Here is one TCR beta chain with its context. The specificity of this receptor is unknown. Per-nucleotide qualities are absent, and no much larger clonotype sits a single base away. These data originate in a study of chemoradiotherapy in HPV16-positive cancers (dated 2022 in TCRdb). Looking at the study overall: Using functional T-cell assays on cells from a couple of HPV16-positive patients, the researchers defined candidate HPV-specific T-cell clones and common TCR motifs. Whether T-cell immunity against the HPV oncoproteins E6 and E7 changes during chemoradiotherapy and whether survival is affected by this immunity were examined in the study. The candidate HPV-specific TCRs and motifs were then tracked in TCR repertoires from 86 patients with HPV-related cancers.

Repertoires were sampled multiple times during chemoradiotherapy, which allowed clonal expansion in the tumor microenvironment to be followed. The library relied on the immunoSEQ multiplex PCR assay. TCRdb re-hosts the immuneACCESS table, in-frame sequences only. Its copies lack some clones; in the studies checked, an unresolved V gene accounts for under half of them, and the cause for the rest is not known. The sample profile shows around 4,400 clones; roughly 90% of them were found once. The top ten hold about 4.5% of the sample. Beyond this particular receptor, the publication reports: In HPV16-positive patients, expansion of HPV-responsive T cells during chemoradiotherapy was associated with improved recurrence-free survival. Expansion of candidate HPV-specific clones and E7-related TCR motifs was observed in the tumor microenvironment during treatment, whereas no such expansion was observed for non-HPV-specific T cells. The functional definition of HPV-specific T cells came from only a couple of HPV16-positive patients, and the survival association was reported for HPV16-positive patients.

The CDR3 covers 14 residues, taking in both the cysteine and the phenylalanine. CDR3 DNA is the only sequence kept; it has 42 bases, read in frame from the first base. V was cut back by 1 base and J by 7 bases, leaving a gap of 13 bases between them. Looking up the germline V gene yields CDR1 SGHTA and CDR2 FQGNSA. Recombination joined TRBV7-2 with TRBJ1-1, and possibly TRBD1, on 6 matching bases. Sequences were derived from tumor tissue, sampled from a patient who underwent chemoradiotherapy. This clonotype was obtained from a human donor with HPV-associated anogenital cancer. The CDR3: CASSLGRTVVEAFF. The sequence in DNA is TGTGCCAGCAGCTTAGGACGGACAGTAGTTGAAGCTTTCTTT.